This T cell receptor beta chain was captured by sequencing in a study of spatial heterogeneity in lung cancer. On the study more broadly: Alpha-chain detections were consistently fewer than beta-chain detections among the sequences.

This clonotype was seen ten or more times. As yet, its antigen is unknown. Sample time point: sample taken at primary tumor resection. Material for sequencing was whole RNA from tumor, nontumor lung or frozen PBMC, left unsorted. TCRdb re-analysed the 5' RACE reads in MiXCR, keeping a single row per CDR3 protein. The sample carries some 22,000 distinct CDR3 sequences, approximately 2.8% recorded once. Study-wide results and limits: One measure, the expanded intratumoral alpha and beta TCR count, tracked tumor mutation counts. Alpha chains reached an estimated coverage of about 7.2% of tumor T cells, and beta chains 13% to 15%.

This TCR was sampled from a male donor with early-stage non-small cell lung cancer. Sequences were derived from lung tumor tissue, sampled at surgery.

The CDR3 region has the DNA TGTGCCAGCAGTCTGGGGGCCGCCGCCGGGGAGCTGTTTTTT. Translation: CASSLGAAAGELFF. This rearrangement joins TRBV27 to TRBJ2-2; possible D gene TRBD1, 6 bases. The CDR3 extends over 14 amino acids. V was trimmed by 5 bases and J by 6 bases, leaving 13 bases between them. Germline V CDR1 and CDR2: MNHEY, SMNVEV (reference sequence).